This TCR beta chain was recovered during a study of regulatory T cells in long-lasting Graves disease. Notes on the study in general: Favored usage of TRBV28, TRBJ1-2 and TRBJ2-5 was recorded in persistent disease. Because few samples were included, accuracy may have been lower.

V was clipped by 4 bases and J by 2 bases, with 11 bases between them. Per germline, CDR1 MNHEY and CDR2 SVGEGT. This CDR3 is 15 amino acids long. Time point denoted: newly diagnosed GD, antithyroid drugs for less than 3 months. PBMC-derived RNA was used for the TCR library. Worth noting for this clonotype: Its antigen remains unidentified.

Assembly of TCR beta libraries relied on iRepertoire HTBI primers together with Arm-PCR of CDR3 regions. TCRdb used MiXCR to reprocess the multiplex PCR reads, holding one entry per CDR3 protein. Here the sample spans a few hundred thousand distinct CDR3 sequences, around an eighth being singletons. The same sample was also studied in work on T cells in Graves' hyperthyroidism and ophthalmopathy. That source reports: The TCR CDR3 was amplified in a first-round RT-PCR using the HTBI primer set.

The V gene is TRBV6-2 or TRBV6-3, the J gene TRBJ2-2, with D maybe TRBD2 (6 bases). The receptor was isolated from a man aged 25-40 years with Graves disease. Sample: peripheral blood mononuclear cells (PBMCs), taken at new diagnosis, from a patient treated with antithyroid drugs. The CDR3 loop reads CASSSGTVNTGELFF. CDR3 nucleotides: TGTGCCAGCAGTTCCGGGACTGTAAACACCGGGGAGCTGTTTTTT.